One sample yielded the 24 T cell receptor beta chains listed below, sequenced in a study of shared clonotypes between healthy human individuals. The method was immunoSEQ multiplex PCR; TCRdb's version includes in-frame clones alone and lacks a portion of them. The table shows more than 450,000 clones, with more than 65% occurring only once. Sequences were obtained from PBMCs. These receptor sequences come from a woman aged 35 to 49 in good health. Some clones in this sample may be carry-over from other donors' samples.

The CDR3 is CASTGADNYNEQFF. In DNA form, the CDR3 reads TGTGCCAGTACGGGAGCGGATAACTACAATGAGCAGTTCTTC. V is TRBV19 and J is TRBJ2-1; D is perhaps TRBD2 (6 bases). The CDR3 is 14 residues long. Germline V CDR1 and CDR2: LNHDA, SQIVND (reference sequence). V lost 7 bases to trimming and J lost 3 bases, with 13 bases between them.

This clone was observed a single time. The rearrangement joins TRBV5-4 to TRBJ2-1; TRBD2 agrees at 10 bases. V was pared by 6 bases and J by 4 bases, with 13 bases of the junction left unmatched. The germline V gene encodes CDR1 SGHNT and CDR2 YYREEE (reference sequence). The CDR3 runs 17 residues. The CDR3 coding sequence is TGTGCCAGCAACCTCGACCCGGGACTAGCGTCATACAATGAGCAGTTCTTC. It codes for CASNLDPGLASYNEQFF. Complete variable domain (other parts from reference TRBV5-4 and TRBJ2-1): ETGVTQSPTHLIKTRGQQVTLRCSSQSGHNTVSWYQQALGQGPQFIFQYYREEENGRGNFPPRFSGLQFPNYSSELNVNALELDDSALYLCASNLDPGLASYNEQFFGPGTRLTVL.

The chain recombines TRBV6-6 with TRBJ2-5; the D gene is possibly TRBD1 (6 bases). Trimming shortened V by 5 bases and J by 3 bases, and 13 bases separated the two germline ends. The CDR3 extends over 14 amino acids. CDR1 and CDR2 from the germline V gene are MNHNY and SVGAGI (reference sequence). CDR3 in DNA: TGTGCCAGCAGTCGACAGGCCGGGGAAGAGACCCAGTACTTC. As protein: CASSRQAGEETQYF.

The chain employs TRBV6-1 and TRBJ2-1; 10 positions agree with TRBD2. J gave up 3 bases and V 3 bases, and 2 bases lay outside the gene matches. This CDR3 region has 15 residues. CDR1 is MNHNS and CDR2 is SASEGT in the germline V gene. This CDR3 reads CASSDIAGGYNEQFF. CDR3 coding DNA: TGTGCCAGCAGTGATATAGCGGGAGGCTACAATGAGCAGTTCTTC.

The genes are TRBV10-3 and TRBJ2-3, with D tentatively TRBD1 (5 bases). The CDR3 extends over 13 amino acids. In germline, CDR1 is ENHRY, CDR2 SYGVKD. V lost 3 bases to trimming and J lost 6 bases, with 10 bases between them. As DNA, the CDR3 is TGTGCCATCAGTGAAGGGGTAGAGGATACGCAGTATTTT. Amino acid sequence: CAISEGVEDTQYF.

CDR3: CSVTGDAYEQYF. CDR3 in DNA: TGCAGCGTGACAGGAGATGCCTACGAGCAGTACTTC. The rearrangement uses TRBV29-1 and TRBJ2-7; possibly TRBD1 for D (6 bases). The V gene lost 6 bases and the J gene lost 2 bases, with 11 bases spanning the gap. The CDR3 loop spans 12 amino acids. Germline V lookup: CDR1 SQVTM, CDR2 ANQGSEA.

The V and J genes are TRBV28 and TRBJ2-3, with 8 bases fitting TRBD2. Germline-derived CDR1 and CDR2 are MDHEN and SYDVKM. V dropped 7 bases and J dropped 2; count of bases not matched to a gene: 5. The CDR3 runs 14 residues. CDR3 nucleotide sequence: TGTGCCAGCAAAGCGGGAGTTGACACAGATACGCAGTATTTT. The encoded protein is CASKAGVDTDTQYF.

In DNA, the CDR3 is TGTGCCAGCAGCAGCGACAACATAGCCAAAAACATTCAGTACTTC. Protein: CASSSDNIAKNIQYF. The J gene is TRBJ2-4, the V gene TRBV2; no clear D gene. CDR1 is SNHLY and CDR2 is FYNNEI in the germline V gene. V was clipped by 6 bases and J by 0 bases, with 12 bases between them. The CDR3 contains 15 residues.

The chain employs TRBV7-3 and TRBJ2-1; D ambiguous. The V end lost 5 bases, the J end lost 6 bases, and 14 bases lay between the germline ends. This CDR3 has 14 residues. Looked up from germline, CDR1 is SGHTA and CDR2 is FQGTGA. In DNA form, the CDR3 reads TGTGCCAGCAGCCGCATGCCATCTTCCAATGAGCAGTTCTTC. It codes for CASSRMPSSNEQFF.

CDR3 nucleotides: TGTGCCAGCAGTTGGGACAGGCCCCCCCAAGAGACCCAGTACTTC. Translating it yields CASSWDRPPQETQYF. This sequence joins TRBV28 and TRBJ2-5; TRBD1 agrees at 8 bases. The germline CDR1 and CDR2 sequences are MDHEN and SYDVKM. CDR3 length equals 15 residues. Unmatched junction bases numbered 5, after V lost 4 bases and J lost 1 base.

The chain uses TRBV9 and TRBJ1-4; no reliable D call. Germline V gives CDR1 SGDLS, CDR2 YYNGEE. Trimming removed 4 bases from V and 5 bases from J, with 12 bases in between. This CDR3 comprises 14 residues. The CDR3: CASSTDGLNEKLFF. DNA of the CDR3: TGTGCCAGCAGCACGGACGGCTTGAATGAAAAACTGTTTTTT.

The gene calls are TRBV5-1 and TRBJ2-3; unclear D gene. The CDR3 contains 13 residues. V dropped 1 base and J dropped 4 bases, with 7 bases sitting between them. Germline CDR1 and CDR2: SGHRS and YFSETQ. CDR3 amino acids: CASSLPGPDTQYF. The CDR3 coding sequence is TGCGCCAGCAGCTTGCCCGGCCCAGATACGCAGTATTTT.

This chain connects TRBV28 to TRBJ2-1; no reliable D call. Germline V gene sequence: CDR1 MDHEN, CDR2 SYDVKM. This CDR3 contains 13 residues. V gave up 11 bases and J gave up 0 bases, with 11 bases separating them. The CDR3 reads CAAHKSSYNEQFF. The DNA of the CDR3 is TGTGCCGCCCACAAGTCCTCCTACAATGAGCAGTTCTTC.

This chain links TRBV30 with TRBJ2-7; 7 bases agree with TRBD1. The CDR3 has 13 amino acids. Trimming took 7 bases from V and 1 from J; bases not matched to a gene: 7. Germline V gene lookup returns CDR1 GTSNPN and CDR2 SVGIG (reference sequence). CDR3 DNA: TGTGCCTTCCGTAGGGGGCAGTCCTACGAGCAGTACTTC. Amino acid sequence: CAFRRGQSYEQYF.

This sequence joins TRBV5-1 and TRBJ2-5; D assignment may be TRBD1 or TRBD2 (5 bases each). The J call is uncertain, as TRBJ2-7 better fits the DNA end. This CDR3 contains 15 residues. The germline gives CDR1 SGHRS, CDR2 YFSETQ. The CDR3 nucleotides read TGCGCCAGCAGCCGGTACCGGGACGGATTCTACGAGCAGTACTTC. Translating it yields CASSRYRDGFYEQYF.

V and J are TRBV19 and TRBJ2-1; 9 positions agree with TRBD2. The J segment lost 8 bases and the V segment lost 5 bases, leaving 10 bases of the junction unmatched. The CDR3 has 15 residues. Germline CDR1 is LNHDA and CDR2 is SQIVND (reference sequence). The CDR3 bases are TGTGCCAGTAGTCGGTTTAGCGGGAGTGTAGATGAGCAGTTCTTC. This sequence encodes CASSRFSGSVDEQFF.

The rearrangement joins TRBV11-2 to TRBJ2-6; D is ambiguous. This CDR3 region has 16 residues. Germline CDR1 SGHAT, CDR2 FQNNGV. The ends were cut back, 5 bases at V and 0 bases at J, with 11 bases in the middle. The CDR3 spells CASSPKWDSGANVLTF. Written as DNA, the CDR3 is TGTGCCAGCAGCCCCAAGTGGGACTCTGGGGCCAACGTCCTGACTTTC.

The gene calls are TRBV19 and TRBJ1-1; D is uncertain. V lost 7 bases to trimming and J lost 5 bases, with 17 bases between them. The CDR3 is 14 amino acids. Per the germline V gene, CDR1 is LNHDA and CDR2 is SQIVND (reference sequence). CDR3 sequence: CASKGIRSRTEAFF. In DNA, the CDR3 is TGTGCCAGTAAAGGGATCAGATCTAGGACTGAAGCTTTCTTT. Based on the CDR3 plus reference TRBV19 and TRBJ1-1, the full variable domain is DGGITQSPKYLFRKEGQNVTLSCEQNLNHDAMYWYRQDPGQGLRLIYYSQIVNDFQKGDIAEGYSVSREKKESFPLTVTSAQKNPTAFYLCASKGIRSRTEAFFGQGTRLTVV.

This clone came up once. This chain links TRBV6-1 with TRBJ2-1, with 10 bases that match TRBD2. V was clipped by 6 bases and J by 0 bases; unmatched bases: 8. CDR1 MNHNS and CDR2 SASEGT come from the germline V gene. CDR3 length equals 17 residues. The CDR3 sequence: CASSERLAGSSYNEQFF. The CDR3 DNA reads TGTGCCAGCAGCGAACGACTAGCGGGTAGCTCCTACAATGAGCAGTTCTTC.

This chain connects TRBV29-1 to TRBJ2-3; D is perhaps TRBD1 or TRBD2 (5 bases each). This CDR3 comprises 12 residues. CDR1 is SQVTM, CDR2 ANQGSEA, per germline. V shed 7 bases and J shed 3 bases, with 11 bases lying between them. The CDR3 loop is CSGGPETDTQYF. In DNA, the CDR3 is TGCAGCGGGGGACCGGAAACAGATACGCAGTATTTT.

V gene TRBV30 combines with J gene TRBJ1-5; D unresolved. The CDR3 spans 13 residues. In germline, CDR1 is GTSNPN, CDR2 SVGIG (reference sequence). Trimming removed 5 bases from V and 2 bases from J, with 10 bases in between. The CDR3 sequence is CAWGRGGNQPQHF. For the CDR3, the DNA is TGTGCCTGGGGCCGAGGAGGCAATCAGCCCCAGCATTTT.

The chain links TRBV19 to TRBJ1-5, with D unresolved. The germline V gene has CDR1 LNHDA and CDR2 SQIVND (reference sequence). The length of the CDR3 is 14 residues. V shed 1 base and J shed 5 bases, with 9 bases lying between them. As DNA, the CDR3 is TGTGCCAGTAGTATAGGCAGGCTTGATCAGCCCCAGCATTTT. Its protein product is CASSIGRLDQPQHF. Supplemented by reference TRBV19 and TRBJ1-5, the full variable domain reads DGGITQSPKYLFRKEGQNVTLSCEQNLNHDAMYWYRQDPGQGLRLIYYSQIVNDFQKGDIAEGYSVSREKKESFPLTVTSAQKNPTAFYLCASSIGRLDQPQHFGDGTRLSIL.

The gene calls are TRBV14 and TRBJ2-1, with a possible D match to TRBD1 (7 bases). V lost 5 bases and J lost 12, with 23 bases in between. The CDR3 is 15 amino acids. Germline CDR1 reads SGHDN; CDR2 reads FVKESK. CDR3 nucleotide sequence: TGTGCCAGCAGCTACCGACGACAGGGTGGAGGGTTGCAGTTCTTC. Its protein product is CASSYRRQGGGLQFF.

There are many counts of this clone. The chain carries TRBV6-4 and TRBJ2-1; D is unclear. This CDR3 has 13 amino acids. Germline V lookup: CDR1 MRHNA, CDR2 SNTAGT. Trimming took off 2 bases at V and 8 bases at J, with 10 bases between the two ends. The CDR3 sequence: CASSDRNADEQFF. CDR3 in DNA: TGTGCCAGCAGTGACAGGAATGCGGATGAGCAGTTCTTC.